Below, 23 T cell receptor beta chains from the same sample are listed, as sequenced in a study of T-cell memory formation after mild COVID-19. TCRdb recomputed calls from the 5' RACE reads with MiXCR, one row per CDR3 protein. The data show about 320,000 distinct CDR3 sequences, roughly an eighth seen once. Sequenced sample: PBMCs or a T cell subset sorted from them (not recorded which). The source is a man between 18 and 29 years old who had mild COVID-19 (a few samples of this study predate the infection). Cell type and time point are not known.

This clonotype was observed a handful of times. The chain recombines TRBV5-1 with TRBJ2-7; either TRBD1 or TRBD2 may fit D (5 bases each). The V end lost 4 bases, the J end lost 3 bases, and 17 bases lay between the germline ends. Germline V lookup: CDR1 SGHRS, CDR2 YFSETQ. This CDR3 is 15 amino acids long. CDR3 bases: TGCGCCAGCAGCCTAGCCGGCGGTCAGGGCTACGAGCAGTACTTC. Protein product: CASSLAGGQGYEQYF.

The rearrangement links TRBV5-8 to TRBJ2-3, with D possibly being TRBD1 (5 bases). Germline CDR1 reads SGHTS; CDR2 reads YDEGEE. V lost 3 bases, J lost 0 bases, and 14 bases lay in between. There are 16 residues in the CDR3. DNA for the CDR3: TGTGCCAGCAGCTCCCCCGACAGATTCAGCACAGATACGCAGTATTTT. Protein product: CASSSPDRFSTDTQYF.

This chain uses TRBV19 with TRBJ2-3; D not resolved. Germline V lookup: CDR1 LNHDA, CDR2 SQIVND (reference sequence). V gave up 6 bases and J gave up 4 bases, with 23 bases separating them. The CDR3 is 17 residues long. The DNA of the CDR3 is TGTGCCAGTAGGCCGCGGAGACGCCCAAGTGGGGCAGATACGCAGTATTTT. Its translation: CASRPRRRPSGADTQYF. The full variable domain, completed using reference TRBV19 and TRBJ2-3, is DGGITQSPKYLFRKEGQNVTLSCEQNLNHDAMYWYRQDPGQGLRLIYYSQIVNDFQKGDIAEGYSVSREKKESFPLTVTSAQKNPTAFYLCASRPRRRPSGADTQYFGPGTRLTVL.

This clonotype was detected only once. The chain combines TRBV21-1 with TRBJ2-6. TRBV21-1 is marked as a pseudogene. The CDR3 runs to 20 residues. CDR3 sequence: CASSAEVGSLLHSGANVLTF. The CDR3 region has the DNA TGTGCCAGCAGCGCAGAGGTAGGCAGTTTGCTTCACTCTGGGGCCAACGTCCTGACTTTC.

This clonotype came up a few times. The CDR3 is CASSSGGPGETQYF. The CDR3 DNA is TGCGCCAGCAGCTCCGGGGGGCCGGGGGAGACCCAGTACTTC. The chain employs TRBV5-1 and TRBJ2-5; TRBD2 is a possible D gene (7 bases). The CDR3 spans 14 residues. Germline V gives CDR1 SGHRS, CDR2 YFSETQ. V was pared by 3 bases and J by 5 bases, with 14 bases between.

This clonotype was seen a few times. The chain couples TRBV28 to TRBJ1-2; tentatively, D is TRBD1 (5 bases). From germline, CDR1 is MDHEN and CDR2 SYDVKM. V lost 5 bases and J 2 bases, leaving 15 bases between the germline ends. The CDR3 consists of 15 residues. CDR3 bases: TGTGCCAGCAGTAAACCCGGGGCGGGGAACTATGGCTACACCTTC. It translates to CASSKPGAGNYGYTF.

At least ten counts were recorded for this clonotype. CDR3 residues: CASSLQSVGGEAFF. CDR3 in DNA: TGTGCCAGCAGCTTACAAAGCGTTGGGGGTGAAGCTTTCTTT. The chain links TRBV7-2 to TRBJ1-1, with D tentatively TRBD1 (5 bases). V lost 2 bases to trimming and J lost 7 bases, with 14 bases between them. From germline, CDR1 is SGHTA and CDR2 FQGNSA. The CDR3 is 14 residues long.

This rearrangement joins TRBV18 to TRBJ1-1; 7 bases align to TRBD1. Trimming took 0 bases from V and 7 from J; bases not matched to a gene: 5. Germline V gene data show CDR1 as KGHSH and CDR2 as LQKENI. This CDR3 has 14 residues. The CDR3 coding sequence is TGTGCCAGCTCACCACCGGGACAGCCCAGTGAAGCTTTCTTT. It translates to CASSPPGQPSEAFF.

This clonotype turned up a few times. In DNA form, the CDR3 reads TGTGCCAGCCAACAGGGGGCGGGTGAGCAGTTCTTC. This translates into CASQQGAGEQFF. The genes are TRBV7-9 and TRBJ2-1; 9 bases agree with TRBD1. Losses at the gene ends were 8 bases for V and 9 bases for J; bases not matched to a gene: 5. Germline values: CDR1 SEHNR, CDR2 FQNEAQ (reference sequence). The CDR3 is made up of 12 amino acids.

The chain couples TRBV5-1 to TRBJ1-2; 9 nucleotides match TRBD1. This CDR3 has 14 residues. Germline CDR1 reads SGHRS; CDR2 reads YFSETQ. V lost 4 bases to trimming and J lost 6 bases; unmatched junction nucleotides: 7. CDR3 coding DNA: TGCGCCAGCAGCATAGACAGGGGGATCCATGGCTACACCTTC. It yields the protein CASSIDRGIHGYTF.

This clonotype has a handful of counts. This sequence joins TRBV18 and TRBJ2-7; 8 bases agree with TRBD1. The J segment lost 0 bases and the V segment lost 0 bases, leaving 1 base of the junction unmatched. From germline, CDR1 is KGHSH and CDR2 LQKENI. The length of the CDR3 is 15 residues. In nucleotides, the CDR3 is TGTGCCAGCTCACCACCGGGACAGGTCTCCTACGAGCAGTACGTC. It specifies CASSPPGQVSYEQYV.

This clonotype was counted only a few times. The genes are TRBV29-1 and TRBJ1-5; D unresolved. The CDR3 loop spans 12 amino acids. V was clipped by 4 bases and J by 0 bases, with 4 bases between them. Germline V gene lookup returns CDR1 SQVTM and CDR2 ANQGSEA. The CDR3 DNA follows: TGCAGCGTTGGCGGTAGCAATCAGCCCCAGCATTTT. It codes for CSVGGSNQPQHF.

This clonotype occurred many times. The CDR3 region is CASSAQTNTEAFF. The CDR3 region has the DNA TGCGCCAGCAGTGCACAGACGAACACTGAAGCTTTCTTT. The V call is TRBV10-1, the J call TRBJ1-1; no clear D. Germline V gene data show CDR1 as WNHNN and CDR2 as SYGVQD (reference sequence). V lost 4 bases and J lost 1, with 7 bases in between. The CDR3 is made up of 13 amino acids.

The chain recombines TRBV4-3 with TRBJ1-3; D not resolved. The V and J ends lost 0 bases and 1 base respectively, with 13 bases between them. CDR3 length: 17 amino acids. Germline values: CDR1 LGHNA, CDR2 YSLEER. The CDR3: CASSQDQSWASGNTIYF. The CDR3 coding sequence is TGCGCCAGCAGCCAAGATCAGTCCTGGGCGTCTGGAAACACCATATATTTT.

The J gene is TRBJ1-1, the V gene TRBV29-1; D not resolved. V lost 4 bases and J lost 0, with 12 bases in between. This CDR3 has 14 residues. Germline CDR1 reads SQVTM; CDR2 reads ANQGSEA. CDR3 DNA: TGCAGCGTTGTGTCTCCGGGGATGAACACTGAAGCTTTCTTT. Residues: CSVVSPGMNTEAFF.

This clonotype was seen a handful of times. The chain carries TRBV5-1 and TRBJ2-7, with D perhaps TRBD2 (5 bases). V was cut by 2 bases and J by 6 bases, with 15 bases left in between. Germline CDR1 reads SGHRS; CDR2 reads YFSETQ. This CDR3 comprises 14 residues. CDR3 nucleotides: TGCGCCAGCAGCTTTGTTTCAGGACTCCTCGAGCAGTACTTC. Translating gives CASSFVSGLLEQYF.

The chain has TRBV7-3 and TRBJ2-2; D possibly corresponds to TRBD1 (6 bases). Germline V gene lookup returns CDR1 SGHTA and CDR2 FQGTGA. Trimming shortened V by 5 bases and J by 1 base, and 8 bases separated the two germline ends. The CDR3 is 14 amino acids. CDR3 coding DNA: TGTGCCAGCAGCCACAGGGAGAACACCGGGGAGCTGTTTTTT. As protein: CASSHRENTGELFF.

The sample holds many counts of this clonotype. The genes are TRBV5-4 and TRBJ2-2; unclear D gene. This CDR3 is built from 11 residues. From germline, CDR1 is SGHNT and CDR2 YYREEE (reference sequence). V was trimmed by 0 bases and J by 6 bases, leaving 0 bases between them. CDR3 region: CASSLAGELFF. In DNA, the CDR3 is TGTGCCAGCAGCTTGGCCGGGGAGCTGTTTTTT.

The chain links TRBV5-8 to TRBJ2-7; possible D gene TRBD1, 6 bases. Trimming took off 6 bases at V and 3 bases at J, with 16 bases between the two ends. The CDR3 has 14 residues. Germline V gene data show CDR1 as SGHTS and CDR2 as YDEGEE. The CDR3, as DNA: TGTGCCAGCAACCTGCATGGACAGAACTACGAGCAGTACGTC. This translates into CASNLHGQNYEQYV.

The CDR3: CASSQTGNTEAFF. The DNA of the CDR3 is TGTGCCAGCAGCCAGACGGGGAACACTGAAGCTTTCTTT. This chain joins TRBV7-2 and TRBJ1-1; no clear D. V was trimmed by 5 bases and J by 1 base, leaving 8 bases between them. The CDR3 has 13 residues. Germline V lookup: CDR1 SGHTA, CDR2 FQGNSA.

The CDR3 here is CASSQDRGQGYGYTF. The CDR3 DNA follows: TGCGCCAGCAGCCAAGACCGGGGACAGGGTTATGGCTACACCTTC. The chain carries TRBV4-1 and TRBJ1-2, with 9 positions matching TRBD1. Trimming took 0 bases from V and 5 from J; bases not matched to a gene: 4. The CDR3 consists of 15 residues. Per the germline V gene, CDR1 is MGHRA and CDR2 is YSYEKL.

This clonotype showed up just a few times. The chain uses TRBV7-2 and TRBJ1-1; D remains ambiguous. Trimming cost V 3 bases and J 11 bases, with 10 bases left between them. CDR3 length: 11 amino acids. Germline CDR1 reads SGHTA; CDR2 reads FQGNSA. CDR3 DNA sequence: TGTGCCAGCAGCTTCGGTCAAACCGCTTTCTTT. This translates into CASSFGQTAFF.

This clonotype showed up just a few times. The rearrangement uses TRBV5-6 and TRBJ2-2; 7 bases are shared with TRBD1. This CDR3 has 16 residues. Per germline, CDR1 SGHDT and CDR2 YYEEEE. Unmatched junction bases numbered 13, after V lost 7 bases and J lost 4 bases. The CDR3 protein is CASGKLDRSSTGELFF. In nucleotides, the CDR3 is TGTGCCAGCGGCAAACTGGACAGGAGCAGCACCGGGGAGCTGTTTTTT.